This note documents a single T cell receptor (beta chain) sequence. As yet, its antigen is unknown. These data are taken from a study of cytomegalovirus exposure and HLA in healthy donors. Study findings and constraints: TCR beta chains associated with HLA were, in a later analysis, more clonally expanded than equally common others. Altogether, some 170 TCR beta chains were recorded as cytomegalovirus-associated. A previous analysis found most TCR beta V segments productive roughly 90% or roughly 30% of the time.

Germline V gives CDR1 LGHNT, CDR2 FRNRAP. With 6 bases removed from V and 1 base from J, the gap between germline ends came to 10 bases. This CDR3 comprises 14 residues. Vbeta (60) and Jbeta (13) primers were used in the PCR. The data were produced by immunoSEQ multiplex PCR, yet TCRdb's version contains in-frame clones alone and is incomplete. This table has some 130,000 clones, about 80% appearing once. The gene calls are TRBV12-5 and TRBJ1-5, with a possible D match to TRBD1 (6 bases). What was sequenced was PBMCs. The TCR comes from a man in his forties or fifties in good health and CMV-seropositive. The CDR3 DNA reads TGTGCTAGTGGCCACAGGGAGAGCAATCAGCCCCAGCATTTT. Translated: CASGHRESNQPQHF.